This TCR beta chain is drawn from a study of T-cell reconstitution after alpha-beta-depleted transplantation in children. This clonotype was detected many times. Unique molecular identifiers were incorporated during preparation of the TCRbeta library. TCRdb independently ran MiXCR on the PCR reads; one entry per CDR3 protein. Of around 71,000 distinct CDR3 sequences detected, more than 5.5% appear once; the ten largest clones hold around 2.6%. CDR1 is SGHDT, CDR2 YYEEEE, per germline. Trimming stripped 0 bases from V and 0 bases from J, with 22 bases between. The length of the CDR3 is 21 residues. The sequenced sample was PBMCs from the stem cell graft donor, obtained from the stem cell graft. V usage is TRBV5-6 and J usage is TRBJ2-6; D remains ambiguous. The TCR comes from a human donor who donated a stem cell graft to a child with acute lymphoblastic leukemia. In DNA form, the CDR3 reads TGTGCCAGCAGCTTGGAGTCCCCGTCAACCTTTTACATCTCTGGGGCCAACGTCCTGACTTTC. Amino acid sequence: CASSLESPSTFYISGANVLTF.